The 18 T cell receptor beta chains below come from one sample, sequenced in a study of T cells in Graves' hyperthyroidism and ophthalmopathy. RNA transcripts gave rise to amplified TCR beta CDR3 regions. First-round RT-PCR of the TCR CDR3 relied on the HTBI primer set. In TCRdb, the multiplex PCR reads were re-called with MiXCR into one record per CDR3 protein. There are about 640,000 distinct CDR3 sequences in the sample; more than 12% occur only once, and around an eighth lies in the top ten. The sample was blood. The receptor source for this set is a woman between 50 and 59 years old with Graves' ophthalmopathy.

V and J are TRBV20-1 and TRBJ2-3; D is perhaps TRBD2 (5 bases). V gave up 2 bases and J gave up 5 bases, with 11 bases separating them. The germline gives CDR1 DFQATT, CDR2 SNEGSKA (reference sequence). This CDR3 is 13 amino acids long. CDR3 coding DNA: TGCAGTGCTAGATCCGGGATTGGAGATACGCAGTATTTT. This gives the protein CSARSGIGDTQYF.

This clonotype was seen many times. V usage is TRBV9 and J usage is TRBJ2-1, with 10 bases fitting TRBD2. Trimming took 3 bases from V and 8 from J; bases not matched to a gene: 11. CDR3 length: 16 residues. CDR1 is SGDLS and CDR2 is YYNGEE in the germline V gene. CDR3 amino acids: CASSAKLAGVIDEQFF. In nucleotides, the CDR3 is TGTGCCAGCAGCGCCAAGCTAGCGGGAGTAATAGATGAGCAGTTCTTC. The whole variable domain, remainder taken from reference TRBV9 and TRBJ2-1, is DSGVTQTPKHLITATGQRVTLRCSPRSGDLSVYWYQQSLDQGLQFLIQYYNGEERAKGNILERFSAQQFPDLHSELNLSSLELGDSALYFCASSAKLAGVIDEQFFGPGTRLTVL.

The chain recombines TRBV3-1 with TRBJ1-2; 9 nucleotides agree with TRBD1. The CDR3 loop spans 16 amino acids. Germline CDR1 is LGHDT and CDR2 is YNNKEL (reference sequence). J gave up 8 bases and V 1 base, and 11 bases lay outside the gene matches. CDR3 sequence reads: CASSQAGTGWLNGYTF. CDR3 bases: TGTGCCAGCAGCCAAGCCGGGACAGGGTGGTTGAACGGCTACACCTTC.

This clonotype was seen many times. The chain uses TRBV7-2 and TRBJ2-3, with D uncertain. V gave up 2 bases and J gave up 4 bases, with 7 bases separating them. This CDR3 is built from 13 residues. From germline, CDR1 is SGHTA and CDR2 FQGNSA. The CDR3 reads CASSLIPPDTQYF. The CDR3 DNA sequence: TGTGCCAGCAGCTTAATCCCCCCAGATACGCAGTATTTT.

This clonotype came up a few times. The chain combines TRBV12-3 or TRBV12-4 with TRBJ1-1, with 9 bases matching TRBD1. The ends lost 1 base at V and 7 bases at J; junction bases unmatched: 13. The CDR3 has 17 amino acids. This chain's CDR3 is CASSLGQTGGFSVEAFF. CDR3 DNA sequence: TGTGCCAGCAGTTTAGGTCAGACAGGGGGTTTTAGCGTTGAAGCTTTCTTT.

This clonotype was picked up many times. This chain uses TRBV7-9 with TRBJ2-4, with 7 nucleotides matching TRBD1. The trim removed 2 bases at V and 5 bases at J, leaving 3 bases unmatched. CDR1 is SEHNR, CDR2 FQNEAQ, per germline (reference sequence). The CDR3 is 14 residues long. The CDR3 DNA follows: TGTGCCAGCAGCTTATTCCAGGGGGAAAACATTCAGTACTTC. Its translation is CASSLFQGENIQYF.

The table lists this clonotype with many counts. J is TRBJ2-3 and V is TRBV12-3 or TRBV12-4; D is ambiguous. V was trimmed by 7 bases and J by 0 bases, leaving 8 bases between them. CDR3 size: 13 residues. The CDR3 protein is CASKGDSTDTQYF. DNA of the CDR3: TGTGCCAGCAAAGGAGATAGCACAGATACGCAGTATTTT.

Concerning this clonotype: This may arise from a read error, as a much more abundant clone is one base away. The chain couples TRBV29-1 to TRBJ2-1; D may be TRBD2 (6 bases). This CDR3 contains 17 residues. Germline V gives CDR1 SQVTM, CDR2 ANQGSEA. This CDR3 is CSVGPMTLSGRYNDQFF. The CDR3 DNA reads TGCAGCGTTGGCCCAATGACGCTTAGCGGACGCTACAATGATCAGTTCTTC.

A remark on this clonotype: A much larger clone differs by one base, so this may be a read error. The rearrangement joins TRBV18 to TRBJ1-5, with a possible D match to TRBD1 (5 bases). The germline gives CDR1 KGHSH, CDR2 LQKENI. The length of the CDR3 is 14 residues. In nucleotides, the CDR3 is TGTGCCGGCTCACTGGCAGGGTTTAATCAGCCCCAGCATTTT. As protein: CAGSLAGFNQPQHF.

This clonotype was recorded a few times. The chain couples TRBV7-9 to TRBJ1-4; D is ambiguous. The germline V gene has CDR1 SEHNR and CDR2 FQNEAQ (reference sequence). This CDR3 has 12 residues. V was cut by 5 bases and J by 8 bases, with 9 bases left in between. The CDR3 nucleotides read TGTGCCAGCAGCCAAATGGGGGAAAAACTGTTTTTT. Protein: CASSQMGEKLFF. Based on the CDR3 plus reference TRBV7-9 and TRBJ1-4, the full variable domain is DTGVSQNPRHKITKRGQNVTFRCDPISEHNRLYWYRQTLGQGPEFLTYFQNEAQLEKSRLLSDRFSAERPKGSFSTLEIQRTEQGDSAMYLCASSQMGEKLFFGSGTQLSVL.

This chain links TRBV18 with TRBJ2-2, with D possibly called TRBD1 or TRBD2 (5 bases each). Germline V gives CDR1 KGHSH, CDR2 LQKENI. V lost 2 bases to trimming and J lost 7 bases, with 14 bases between them. The CDR3 sequence is 15 residues long. CDR3 in amino acids: CASSPTGPRYGELFF. As DNA, the CDR3 is TGTGCCAGCTCACCAACGGGACCCCGGTACGGGGAGCTGTTTTTT. Variable domain in full (rest from reference TRBV18 and TRBJ2-2): NAGVMQNPRHLVRRRGQEARLRCSPMKGHSHVYWYRQLPEEGLKFMVYLQKENIIDESGMPKERFSAEFPKEGPSILRIQQVVRGDSAAYFCASSPTGPRYGELFFGEGSRLTVL.

This clonotype was counted ten times or more. This chain uses TRBV20-1 with TRBJ1-5, with D perhaps TRBD1 (6 bases). The germline V gene encodes CDR1 DFQATT and CDR2 SNEGSKA (reference sequence). V was clipped by 6 bases and J by 2 bases, with 17 bases between them. The CDR3 is made up of 15 amino acids. CDR3 amino acids: CSASQETGGNQPQHF. The DNA for the CDR3 is TGCAGTGCAAGCCAGGAGACAGGAGGCAATCAGCCCCAGCATTTT.

This clonotype has ten or more counts. The chain uses TRBV7-9 and TRBJ1-1; no clear D gene. The CDR3 is 16 residues long. Germline-derived CDR1 and CDR2 are SEHNR and FQNEAQ (reference sequence). V lost 1 base and J 1 base, leaving 13 bases between the germline ends. CDR3 amino acids: CASSLGGARTNTEAFF. The CDR3 DNA is TGTGCCAGCAGCTTAGGAGGTGCAAGAACGAACACTGAAGCTTTCTTT.

This clonotype was observed a few times. The CDR3 sequence is CASSYSQYSNQPQHF. CDR3 nucleotide sequence: TGTGCCAGCAGTTACTCGCAGTATAGCAATCAGCCCCAGCATTTT. This chain connects TRBV6-6 to TRBJ1-5; no firm D call. This CDR3 has 15 amino acids. Germline CDR1 is MNHNY and CDR2 is SVGAGI (reference sequence). V gave up 0 bases and J gave up 0 bases, with 6 bases separating them.

There are many counts of this clonotype. The V and J genes are TRBV12-5 and TRBJ2-7; D is possibly TRBD2 (5 bases). V was trimmed by 2 bases and J by 0 bases, leaving 11 bases between them. CDR1 is LGHNT and CDR2 is FRNRAP in the germline V gene. The CDR3 is 15 residues long. The CDR3 DNA sequence: TGTGCTAGTGGTTTGTTGCGGGTCACCTCCTACGAGCAGTACTTC. This encodes CASGLLRVTSYEQYF.

Points on this clonotype: A much larger clone lies one base from this, so it may be a read error. The V call is TRBV12-3 or TRBV12-4, the J call TRBJ1-5; D may be TRBD1 (5 bases). The CDR3 spans 15 residues. This CDR3 reads CAGSLAGDRNQPQHF. The CDR3 coding sequence is TGTGCCGGCAGTTTAGCGGGGGACCGAAATCAGCCCCAGCATTTT.

This clonotype showed up just a few times. This sequence joins TRBV10-3 and TRBJ2-1; D possibly corresponds to TRBD1 (6 bases). The CDR3 has 13 residues. Germline assignment: CDR1 ENHRY and CDR2 SYGVKD. The V and J ends lost 4 bases and 6 bases respectively, with 10 bases between them. CDR3 amino acids: CAISGQDLNEQFF. CDR3 bases: TGTGCCATCAGTGGACAGGACCTCAATGAGCAGTTCTTC.

In its sample, this clonotype was seen many times. The CDR3 DNA follows: TGTGCCTGGAGTACCCTCCGGACACCAACTAATGAAAAACTGTTTTTT. It specifies CAWSTLRTPTNEKLFF. This sequence joins TRBV30 and TRBJ1-4; tentatively, D is TRBD1 (5 bases). This CDR3 region has 16 residues. Germline CDR1 is GTSNPN and CDR2 is SVGIG (reference sequence). V was trimmed by 2 bases and J by 0 bases, leaving 13 bases between them.